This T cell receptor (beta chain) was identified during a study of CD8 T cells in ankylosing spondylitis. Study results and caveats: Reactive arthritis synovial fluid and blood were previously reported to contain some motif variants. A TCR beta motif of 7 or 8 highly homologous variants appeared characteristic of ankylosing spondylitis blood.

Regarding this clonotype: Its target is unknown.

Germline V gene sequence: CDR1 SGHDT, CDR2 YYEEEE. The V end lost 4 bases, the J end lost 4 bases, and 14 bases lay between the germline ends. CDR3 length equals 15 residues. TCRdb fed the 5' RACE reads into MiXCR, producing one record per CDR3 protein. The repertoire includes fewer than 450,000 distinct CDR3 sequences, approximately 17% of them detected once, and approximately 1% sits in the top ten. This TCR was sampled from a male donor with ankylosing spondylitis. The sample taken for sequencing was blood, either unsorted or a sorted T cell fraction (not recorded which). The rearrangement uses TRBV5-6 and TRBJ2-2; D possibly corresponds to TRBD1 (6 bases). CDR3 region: CASSITGRSTGELFF. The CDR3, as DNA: TGTGCCAGCAGCATCACAGGGCGTAGCACCGGGGAGCTGTTTTTT.